This paragraph reports one TCR beta chain. This entry comes from a study of shared clonotypes between healthy human individuals. Trimming removed 3 bases at V and 6 bases at J, with 12 bases between. The CDR3 runs 15 residues. Germline assignment: CDR1 SGHTA and CDR2 FQGNSA. Here immunoSEQ multiplex PCR was the method, and the copy in TCRdb shows in-frame clones only, minus some. This sample has about 600,000 clones; 97% occur once, and the top ten carry about 0.057%. The gene calls are TRBV7-2 and TRBJ1-6; no firm D call. The receptor's source is a woman aged 25 to 39 in good health. Sequenced: naive CD4+ T cells sorted from blood. Subset denoted: CD45RA+ positively selected. DNA for the CDR3: TGTGCCAGCAGCTTTGGGGTAGGAACTAATTCACCCCTCCACTTT. This encodes CASSFGVGTNSPLHF.